This T cell receptor beta chain is from a study of blood T cell repertoires in COVID-19. In the study overall: The samples span acute and convalescent COVID-19 from the United States, Italy and Spain.

The authors' processing: Quantification of nucleated cells was approximated via reference gene primer amplification. The data were produced by immunoSEQ multiplex PCR, yet TCRdb's version contains in-frame clones alone and is incomplete. That table is the source of V, J and clone size, and D and trimming were worked out from the DNA. The table records some 150,000 clones, about nine tenths of them present only once. After removal of 1 base from V and 3 bases from J, the junction contained 5 bases not matched to a gene. CDR3 length equals 16 residues. The germline V gene encodes CDR1 SGHRS and CDR2 YFSETQ.

This chain links TRBV5-1 with TRBJ1-3, with 9 positions matching TRBD1. The source of this sequence is a human donor in a cohort sampled during active COVID-19. Sequenced material: peripheral blood. The CDR3, as DNA: TGCGCCAGCAGCTTGCGGGGACAGGGCGATGGAAACACCATATATTTT. Amino acids: CASSLRGQGDGNTIYF.